The 9 T cell receptor beta chains presented below share a single source sample, sequenced in a study of cytomegalovirus exposure and HLA in healthy donors. It was with 60 Vbeta and 13 Jbeta primers that the PCR ran. The data were produced by immunoSEQ multiplex PCR, yet TCRdb's version contains in-frame clones alone and is incomplete. The sample includes around 78,000 clones, 72% seen only once; the top ten take over 8.5%. Sequencing input: PBMCs. The origin of the receptors is a middle-aged woman in good health and CMV-seropositive.

The CDR3 DNA follows: TGTGCCAGCCGTCTCCGGGACAGAGACACTGAAGCTTTCTTT. This translates into CASRLRDRDTEAFF. The chain combines TRBV25-1 with TRBJ1-1; 7 positions agree with TRBD1. This CDR3 is 14 amino acids long. Germline V gene data show CDR1 as MGHDK and CDR2 as SYGVNS. The junction had 9 bases not matched to a gene; V was cut back by 8 bases and J by 3 bases. Full variable domain (remainder filled in from reference TRBV25-1 and TRBJ1-1): EADIYQTPRYLVIGTGKKITLECSQTMGHDKMYWYQQDPGMELHLIHYSYGVNSTEKGDLSSESTVSRIRTEHFPLTLESARPSHTSQYLCASRLRDRDTEAFFGQGTRLTVV.

This chain connects TRBV29-1 to TRBJ2-4; D remains ambiguous. CDR1 SQVTM and CDR2 ANQGSEA come from the germline V gene. V lost 7 bases to trimming and J lost 6 bases, with 13 bases between them. CDR3 length: 12 amino acids. This chain's CDR3 is CSGWAVGNIQYF. CDR3 coding DNA: TGCAGCGGATGGGCCGTCGGAAACATTCAGTACTTC.

The rearrangement uses TRBV13 and TRBJ1-6; D is perhaps TRBD1 (6 bases). The length of the CDR3 is 14 residues. Germline V CDR1 and CDR2: PRHDT, FYEKMQ (reference sequence). Trimming took off 1 base at V and 7 bases at J, with 8 bases between the two ends. As DNA, the CDR3 is TGTGCCAGCAGCTTAGTTCAGGGGAATTCACCCCTCCACTTT. Translation: CASSLVQGNSPLHF.

The chain is built from TRBV13 and TRBJ1-2, with 9 bases that match TRBD1. With 4 bases clipped from V and 6 bases from J, the junction kept 12 bases outside the gene matches. CDR1 is PRHDT, CDR2 FYEKMQ, per germline (reference sequence). The CDR3 covers 16 residues. CDR3 nucleotide sequence: TGTGCCAGCAGCTATGGGACAGGGAGTCTCATCGATGGCTACACCTTC. Its translation: CASSYGTGSLIDGYTF. The whole variable domain, filled in from reference TRBV13 and TRBJ1-2, reads AAGVIQSPRHLIKEKRETATLKCYPIPRHDTVYWYQQGPGQDPQFLISFYEKMQSDKGSIPDRFSAQQFSDYHSELNMSSLELGDSALYFCASSYGTGSLIDGYTFGSGTRLTVV.

This clone has a handful of counts. The chain is built from TRBV5-4 and TRBJ2-3, with 11 bases lining up with TRBD2. The CDR3 runs 16 residues. The germline gives CDR1 SGHNT, CDR2 YYREEE (reference sequence). Trimming took 4 bases from V and 1 from J; bases not matched to a gene: 5. CDR3 sequence: CASSTKLAGGTDTQYF. Here the CDR3 DNA reads TGTGCCAGCAGCACGAAACTAGCGGGAGGCACAGATACGCAGTATTTT.

The sample holds a few counts of this clone. The chain couples TRBV5-1 to TRBJ2-7, with TRBD1 matching 10 bases. Trimming took 4 bases from V and 4 from J; bases not matched to a gene: 8. The CDR3 consists of 15 residues. Per the germline V gene, CDR1 is SGHRS and CDR2 is YFSETQ. The CDR3 here is CASSTGQGVEYEQYF. For the CDR3, the DNA is TGCGCCAGCAGCACCGGACAGGGGGTTGAGTACGAGCAGTACTTC.

The rearrangement uses TRBV5-1 and TRBJ1-2; no reliable D call. The germline gives CDR1 SGHRS, CDR2 YFSETQ. V dropped 0 bases and J dropped 1 base, with 10 bases sitting between them. The CDR3 covers 15 residues. CDR3 in DNA: TGCGCCAGCAGCTTGGACAGCAACCTTAACTATGGCTACACCTTC. It encodes CASSLDSNLNYGYTF.

The rearrangement uses TRBV18 and TRBJ2-3, with D unresolved. The germline gives CDR1 KGHSH, CDR2 LQKENI. V lost 2 bases, J lost 3 bases, and 6 bases lay in between. The CDR3 covers 13 residues. CDR3: CASSPGGTDTQYF. The CDR3 DNA reads TGTGCCAGCTCACCAGGCGGTACAGATACGCAGTATTTT.

The rearrangement uses TRBV6-5 and TRBJ1-2; D gene uncertain. Germline V CDR1 and CDR2: MNHEY, SVGAGI. CDR3 length: 14 residues. V lost 0 bases to trimming and J lost 4 bases, with 9 bases between them. CDR3 protein: CASSYSSATYGYTF. The DNA of the CDR3 is TGTGCCAGCAGTTACTCCTCCGCTACCTATGGCTACACCTTC.